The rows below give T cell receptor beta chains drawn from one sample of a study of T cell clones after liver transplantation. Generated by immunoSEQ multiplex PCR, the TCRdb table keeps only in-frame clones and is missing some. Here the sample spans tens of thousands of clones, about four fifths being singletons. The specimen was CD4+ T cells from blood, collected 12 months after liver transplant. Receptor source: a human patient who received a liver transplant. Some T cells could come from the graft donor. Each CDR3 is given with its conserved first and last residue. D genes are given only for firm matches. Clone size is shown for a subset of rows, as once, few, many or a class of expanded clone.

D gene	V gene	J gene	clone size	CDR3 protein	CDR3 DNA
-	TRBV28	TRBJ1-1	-	CASSLLWLAEAFF	TGTGCCAGCAGTTTATTGTGGTTGGCGGAAGCTTTCTTT
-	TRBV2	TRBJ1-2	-	CASSDLGLDRTYGYTF	TGTGCCAGCAGTGACTTGGGACTTGACAGGACCTATGGCTACACCTTC
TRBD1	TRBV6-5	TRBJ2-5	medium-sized	CASSRRTGPQETQYF	TGTGCCAGCAGCCGCCGGACAGGCCCCCAAGAGACCCAGTACTTC
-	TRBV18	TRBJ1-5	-	CASSPQGSNQPQHF	TGTGCCAGCTCACCACAGGGAAGCAATCAGCCCCAGCATTTT
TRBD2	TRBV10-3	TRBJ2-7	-	CAIAPGGAPEQYF	TGTGCCATCGCTCCGGGAGGTGCCCCCGAGCAGTACTTC
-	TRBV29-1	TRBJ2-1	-	CSVEVFTGPYNEQFF	TGCAGCGTTGAAGTATTTACGGGACCTTACAATGAGCAGTTCTTC
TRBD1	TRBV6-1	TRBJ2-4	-	CASLGLQGVNIQYF	TGTGCCAGTCTGGGTCTACAGGGGGTAAACATTCAGTACTTC
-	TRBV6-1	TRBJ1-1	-	CASSDRQAEAFF	TGTGCCAGCAGTGACAGACAGGCTGAAGCTTTCTTT
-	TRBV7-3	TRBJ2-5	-	CASRAWSTVQETQYF	TGTGCCAGCAGGGCTTGGTCGACCGTTCAAGAGACCCAGTACTTC
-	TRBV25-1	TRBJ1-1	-	CASSEYGRYTEAFF	TGTGCCAGCAGTGAATATGGCAGATACACTGAAGCTTTCTTT
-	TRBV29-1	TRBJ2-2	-	CSVISRVAGELFF	TGCAGCGTTATCTCCAGGGTAGCCGGGGAGCTGTTTTTT
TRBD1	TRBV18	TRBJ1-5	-	CASSLGQNKPQHF	TGTGCCAGCTCCCTGGGACAGAACAAGCCCCAGCATTTT
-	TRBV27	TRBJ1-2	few	CASSLRPAGGYTF	TGTGCCAGCAGTTTACGGCCCGCAGGGGGCTACACCTTC
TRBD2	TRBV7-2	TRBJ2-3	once	CASSTGLAGVVDTQYF	TGTGCCAGCAGCACCGGACTAGCGGGAGTGGTAGATACGCAGTATTTT
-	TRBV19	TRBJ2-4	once	CASKTDLNIQYF	TGTGCCAGTAAAACCGATCTAAACATTCAGTACTTC
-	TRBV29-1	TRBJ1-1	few	CSVGRGEAFF	TGCAGCGTTGGGAGAGGTGAAGCTTTCTTT
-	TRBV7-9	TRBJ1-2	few	CASSFRVGNYGYTF	TGTGCCAGCAGCTTCAGGGTAGGGAACTATGGCTACACCTTC
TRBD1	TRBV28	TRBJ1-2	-	CASSFLQGPFYGYTF	TGTGCCAGCAGTTTCCTACAGGGGCCCTTCTATGGCTACACCTTC
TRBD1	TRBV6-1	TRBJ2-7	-	CASSLSTGSKEQYF	TGTGCCAGCAGTCTATCGACAGGGTCTAAGGAGCAGTACTTC
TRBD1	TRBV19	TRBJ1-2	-	CASNSPGRGEGSYGYTF	TGTGCCAGTAACTCTCCGGGCAGGGGGGAAGGGAGCTATGGCTACACCTTC
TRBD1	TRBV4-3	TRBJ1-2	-	CASSGQGSNYGYTF	TGCGCCAGCAGCGGACAGGGTTCTAACTATGGCTACACCTTC
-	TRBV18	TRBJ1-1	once	CASSPNPRRFNTEAFF	TGTGCCAGCTCACCAAATCCCCGGAGGTTTAACACTGAAGCTTTCTTT
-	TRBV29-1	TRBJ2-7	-	CSVRDLSYEQYF	TGCAGCGTACGGGACCTCTCCTACGAGCAGTACTTC
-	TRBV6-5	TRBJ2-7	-	CASSYRGSYEQYF	TGTGCCAGCAGTTATAGGGGCTCCTACGAGCAGTACTTC
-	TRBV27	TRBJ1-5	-	CASSRATDFFKSSNQPQHF	TGTGCCAGCAGCCGGGCGACAGATTTTTTTAAGAGTAGCAATCAGCCCCAGCATTTT
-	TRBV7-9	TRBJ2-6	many	CASSFRLSGANVLTF	TGTGCCAGCAGCTTTCGGCTCTCTGGGGCCAACGTCCTGACTTTC
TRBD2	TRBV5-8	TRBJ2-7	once	CASTRDYSSYEQYF	TGTGCCAGCACCAGGGACTATAGCTCCTACGAGCAGTACTTC
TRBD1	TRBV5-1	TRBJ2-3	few	CASSLNPPGTGATDTQYF	TGCGCCAGCAGCTTGAATCCCCCAGGGACAGGGGCAACAGATACGCAGTATTTT
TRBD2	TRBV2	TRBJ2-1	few	CASIAGVSYNEQFF	TGTGCCAGCATAGCGGGAGTGTCCTACAATGAGCAGTTCTTC
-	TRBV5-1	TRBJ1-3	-	CASSHGSPLTNTIYF	TGCGCCAGCAGCCACGGTTCTCCCTTAACGAACACCATATATTTT
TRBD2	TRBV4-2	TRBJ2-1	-	CASSQDLVGGRNEQFF	TGTGCCAGCAGCCAAGATCTTGTGGGAGGGCGTAATGAGCAGTTCTTC
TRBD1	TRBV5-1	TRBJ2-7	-	CASSFATGNSYEQYF	TGCGCCAGCAGCTTTGCGACAGGGAACTCCTACGAGCAGTACTTC
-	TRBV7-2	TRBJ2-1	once	CASSLERRPPYNEQFF	TGTGCCAGCAGCTTAGAGAGGCGCCCCCCCTACAATGAGCAGTTCTTC
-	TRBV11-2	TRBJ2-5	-	CASSHRGLQETQYF	TGTGCCAGCAGCCACAGGGGACTCCAAGAGACCCAGTACTTC
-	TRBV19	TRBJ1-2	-	CASSNDAPANYGYTF	TGTGCCAGTAGTAACGACGCTCCAGCTAACTATGGCTACACCTTC
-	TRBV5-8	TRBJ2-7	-	CASSLVDGYEQYF	TGTGCCAGCAGCTTGGTAGACGGCTACGAGCAGTACTTC
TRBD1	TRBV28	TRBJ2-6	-	CASRAGDRAGANVLTF	TGTGCCAGCAGGGCAGGGGACAGGGCTGGGGCCAACGTCCTGACTTTC
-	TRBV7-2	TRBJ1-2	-	CASSLVILGGGGGYTF	TGTGCCAGCAGCTTAGTCATTTTGGGGGGCGGAGGTGGCTACACCTTC
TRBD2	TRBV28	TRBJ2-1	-	CASSLWASGRARNEQFF	TGTGCCAGCAGTTTATGGGCTAGCGGGAGGGCCAGGAATGAGCAGTTCTTC
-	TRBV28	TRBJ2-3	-	CASSQITRGQYF	TGTGCCAGCAGCCAAATAACGCGGGGGCAGTATTTT
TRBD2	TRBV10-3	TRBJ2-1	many	CAISGQTSGRGTHNEQFF	TGTGCCATCAGTGGACAGACTAGCGGGAGGGGCACACACAATGAGCAGTTCTTC
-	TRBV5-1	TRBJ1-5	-	CASSFGVAQPQHF	TGCGCCAGCAGCTTCGGTGTAGCACAGCCCCAGCATTTT
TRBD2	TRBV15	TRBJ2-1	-	CATSSALAGGQNEQFF	TGTGCCACCAGCAGTGCGCTAGCGGGAGGGCAAAATGAGCAGTTCTTC
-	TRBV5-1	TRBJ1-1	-	CASSWFFGTEAFF	TGCGCCAGCAGCTGGTTTTTTGGAACTGAAGCTTTCTTT
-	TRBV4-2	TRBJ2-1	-	CASSQDYSGTYNEQFF	TGTGCCAGCAGCCAAGATTACAGTGGGACCTACAATGAGCAGTTCTTC
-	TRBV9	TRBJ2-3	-	CASSVGSSGGGTDTQYF	TGTGCCAGCAGCGTAGGTTCCAGCGGAGGTGGCACAGATACGCAGTATTTT
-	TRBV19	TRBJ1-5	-	CASNTGWGSGNQPQHF	TGTGCCAGTAATACAGGGTGGGGGTCGGGCAATCAGCCCCAGCATTTT
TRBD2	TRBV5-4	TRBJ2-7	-	CASSLYGRAYEQYF	TGTGCCAGCAGCTTGTACGGGAGGGCCTACGAGCAGTACTTC
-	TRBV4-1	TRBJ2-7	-	CASSQTSVRGVKEQYF	TGCGCCAGCAGCCAAACTTCGGTGAGAGGGGTGAAGGAGCAGTACTTC
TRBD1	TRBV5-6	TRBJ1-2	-	CASSFGDRGDYGYTF	TGTGCCAGCAGCTTCGGGGACAGGGGGGACTATGGCTACACCTTC